This is a list of T cell receptor beta chains from one sample in a study of T cell responses to AZD1222 COVID-19 vaccine. Profiled with immunoSEQ multiplex PCR; TCRdb holds only in-frame clones, not every one. The data contain 150,000 or so clones, 80% to 90% of them singletons. The sequencing here drew on peripheral blood, taken on day 0 of AZD1222 vaccination. Receptor source: an adult in good health. The CDR3 runs from the conserved cysteine through the conserved F or W. The D gene is left open where the match is weak. The size of a clone is reported for some rows only, either as once, few or many, or as a class for expanded clones.

d_call	v_call	j_call	cdr3_length	clone_size	cdr3_aa	cdr3_nt
TRBD2	TRBV12-5	TRBJ2-1	16	.	CASGSPRSGGRNEQFF	TGTGCTAGTGGTTCCCCCCGTAGCGGGGGGAGAAATGAGCAGTTCTTC
TRBD1	TRBV5-1	TRBJ2-7	16	.	CASSLVPGTGAYEQYF	TGCGCCAGCAGCTTGGTTCCAGGGACAGGGGCCTACGAGCAGTACTTC
.	TRBV28	TRBJ1-1	15	.	CASSLGGHWITEAFF	TGTGCCAGCAGTTTAGGGGGGCATTGGATCACTGAAGCTTTCTTT
.	TRBV6-6	TRBJ2-7	15	few	CASSRWAPPDYEQYF	TGTGCCAGCAGTCGCTGGGCCCCCCCTGACTACGAGCAGTACTTC
.	TRBV11-2	TRBJ1-1	13	.	CASSSQGFPEAFF	TGTGCCAGCAGCTCGCAGGGGTTCCCTGAAGCTTTCTTT
.	TRBV2	TRBJ2-3	17	.	CASLPGVGGASTDTQYF	TGTGCCAGCCTTCCAGGGGTGGGGGGGGCTAGCACAGATACGCAGTATTTT
.	TRBV2	TRBJ2-2	13	.	CASKRVDTGELFF	TGTGCCAGCAAAAGGGTTGACACCGGGGAGCTGTTTTTT
TRBD1	TRBV7-9	TRBJ2-1	15	.	CASSLGQKLIDEQFF	TGTGCCAGCAGCTTGGGACAGAAGTTAATTGATGAGCAGTTCTTC
.	TRBV18	TRBJ2-5	14	few	CASSLSQGQETQYF	TGTGCCAGCTCACTTTCTCAGGGTCAAGAGACCCAGTACTTC
.	TRBV3-1/TRBV3-2	TRBJ1-4	15	.	CASSHPGQQFKKLFF	TGTGCCAGCAGCCACCCCGGACAGCAATTCAAGAAACTGTTTTTT
TRBD1	TRBV19	TRBJ1-3	16	few	CASSTGGHSSGNTIYF	TGTGCCAGTAGTACAGGGGGCCACAGCTCTGGAAACACCATATATTTT
TRBD1	TRBV10-1	TRBJ1-2	15	.	CASSVVGQGIYGYTF	TGCGCCAGCAGTGTCGTTGGACAGGGGATCTATGGCTACACCTTC
.	TRBV5-6	TRBJ1-2	14	.	CASSPPSNPYGYTF	TGTGCCAGCAGCCCACCGTCTAACCCCTATGGCTACACCTTC
.	TRBV21-1	TRBJ1-5	14	.	CASSKVRGAGPQHF	TGTGCCAGCAGCAAAGTCCGGGGCGCCGGGCCCCAGCATTTT
.	TRBV7-2	TRBJ2-3	14	.	CASSFLHSTDTQYF	TGTGCCAGCAGCTTTTTACACTCAACAGATACGCAGTATTTT
TRBD1	TRBV19	TRBJ2-5	14	.	CASAVTGGGETQYF	TGTGCCAGTGCCGTCACAGGGGGCGGGGAGACCCAGTACTTC
.	TRBV6-2/TRBV6-3	TRBJ1-2	14	.	CASSYYGQSDGYTF	TGTGCCAGCAGTTACTATGGCCAAAGCGATGGCTACACCTTC
.	TRBV21-1	TRBJ1-6	15	few	CASPPPGQGGSPLHF	TGTGCCAGCCCCCCCCCAGGACAGGGGGGCTCACCCCTCCACTTT
.	TRBV29-1	TRBJ2-7	15	.	CSARDTLATSYEQYF	TGCAGCGCCAGGGACACATTGGCCACTTCTTACGAGCAGTACTTC
.	TRBV2	TRBJ1-6	13	.	CASTSGVSSPLHF	TGTGCCAGCACATCAGGGGTGAGTTCACCCCTCCACTTT
TRBD2	TRBV15	TRBJ2-3	18	.	CATSRVRLAGGATDTQYF	TGTGCCACCAGCAGAGTGAGACTAGCGGGGGGGGCCACAGATACGCAGTATTTT
.	TRBV5-4	TRBJ1-1	12	.	CASSLTAHEAFF	TGTGCCAGCAGCTTAACGGCGCATGAAGCTTTCTTT
.	TRBV19	TRBJ1-6	14	once	CASSVQGTNSPLHF	TGTGCCAGTAGTGTTCAGGGGACGAATTCACCCCTCCACTTT
TRBD2	TRBV19	TRBJ2-4	17	.	CASRGGIQYKAKNIQYF	TGTGCCAGTAGGGGGGGGATCCAATATAAAGCCAAAAACATTCAGTACTTC
TRBD1	TRBV12-3/TRBV12-4	TRBJ1-2	13	.	CAITGVYLGGYTF	TGTGCCATCACAGGGGTTTATCTCGGTGGCTACACCTTC
.	TRBV11-3	TRBJ1-1	14	.	CASSSGYLNTEAFF	TGTGCCAGCAGCTCAGGATACCTGAACACTGAAGCTTTCTTT
TRBD1	TRBV3-1/TRBV3-2	TRBJ2-1	13	.	CASRNRGRNEQFF	TGTGCCAGCAGAAACAGGGGACGCAATGAGCAGTTCTTC
TRBD1	TRBV9	TRBJ2-2	16	.	CASSADRAANTGELFF	TGTGCCAGCAGCGCCGACAGGGCCGCGAACACCGGGGAGCTGTTTTTT
.	TRBV28	TRBJ1-2	14	.	CASTPDRRPYGYTF	TGTGCCAGCACCCCGGACCGAAGGCCCTATGGCTACACCTTC
TRBD1	TRBV7-9	TRBJ2-2	17	.	CASSLAPGQSNTGELFF	TGTGCCAGCAGCCTCGCTCCGGGACAGTCGAACACCGGGGAGCTGTTTTTT
.	TRBV9	TRBJ1-2	14	.	CASTPSTQTYGYTF	TGTGCCAGCACCCCGAGCACTCAAACCTATGGCTACACCTTC
TRBD1	TRBV2	TRBJ2-7	13	.	CASSRQGANEQYF	TGTGCCAGCAGTCGACAGGGGGCCAACGAGCAGTACTTC
TRBD1	TRBV30	TRBJ1-3	14	.	CAWAGTGGGNTIYF	TGTGCCTGGGCCGGGACAGGGGGCGGAAACACCATATATTTT
.	TRBV5-4	TRBJ1-1	15	.	CASSSNRDLNTEAFF	TGTGCCAGCAGCAGTAACAGGGATCTGAACACTGAAGCTTTCTTT
.	TRBV6-1	TRBJ1-5	11	.	CASSDLRTQHF	TGTGCCAGCAGTGATCTCAGGACCCAGCATTTT
.	TRBV6-5	TRBJ2-7	13	.	CASSSGVRHEQYF	TGTGCCAGCAGTTCCGGGGTTCGACACGAGCAGTACTTC
.	TRBV5-1	TRBJ2-3	14	once	CASSTSASTDTQYF	TGCGCCAGCAGTACGTCTGCGAGCACAGATACGCAGTATTTT
.	TRBV7-2	TRBJ1-6	14	once	CASSAQLSNSPLHF	TGTGCCAGCAGCGCTCAGCTTTCTAATTCACCCCTCCACTTT
.	TRBV5-1	TRBJ1-3	16	.	CASSLAGQSLGNTIYF	TGCGCCAGCAGCTTGGCCGGGCAGAGCCTAGGAAACACCATATATTTT
.	TRBV28	TRBJ1-1	14	.	CASSLMGGSTEAFF	TGTGCCAGCAGCTTAATGGGGGGTAGCACTGAAGCTTTCTTT
.	TRBV4-3	TRBJ1-2	15	.	CASSQAGSLPLGYTF	TGCGCCAGCAGCCAAGCGGGGTCACTCCCTCTGGGCTACACCTTC
.	TRBV7-2	TRBJ1-5	15	.	CASSSQGISNQPQHF	TGTGCCAGCAGCTCCCAGGGTATTAGCAATCAGCCCCAGCATTTT
.	TRBV6-6	TRBJ1-1	13	.	CASSPPSGGEAFF	TGTGCCAGCAGCCCCCCCTCGGGTGGCGAAGCTTTCTTT
.	TRBV2	TRBJ2-1	12	.	CARGRRENEQFF	TGTGCCAGGGGACGAAGGGAAAATGAGCAGTTCTTC
.	TRBV5-4	TRBJ1-1	16	.	CASSLPPQATNTEAFF	TGTGCCAGCAGCTTACCTCCACAGGCTACGAACACTGAAGCTTTCTTT
TRBD1	TRBV5-1	TRBJ2-7	14	.	CASSPDRAEYEQYF	TGCGCCAGCAGCCCCGACAGGGCTGAATACGAGCAGTACTTC
.	TRBV5-1	TRBJ1-2	13	.	CASSSTVFSGYTF	TGCGCCAGCAGTTCGACAGTTTTTAGTGGCTACACCTTC